This record concerns one TCR beta chain sequence. The CDR3 extends over 13 amino acids. The junction had 10 bases not matched to a gene; V was cut back by 6 bases and J by 6 bases. Germline loops: CDR1 SQVTM, CDR2 ANQGSEA. This record comes from a study of CD8+ T cells in alopecia areata. Treatment in this sample: oral pan-JAK inhibitor, 5-10 mg twice daily. Reverse transcribed after extraction, RNA yielded cDNA as the sequencing template. Repertoires were generated with immunoSEQ multiplex PCR, while TCRdb's copy carries only in-frame clones and drops some. This table holds around 150,000 clones, approximately 62% found once.

The chain combines TRBV29-1 with TRBJ1-2; 7 positions agree with TRBD1. The material sequenced was CD4+ T cells sorted from blood, taken at week 24, from a patient treated with tofacitinib. This TCR was recovered from a human donor with alopecia areata. The chain's CDR3 is CSVGIEGGDGYTF. In nucleotides, the CDR3 is TGCAGCGTGGGGATTGAAGGGGGCGATGGCTACACCTTC.